One sample yielded the 28 T cell receptor beta chains listed below, sequenced in a study of blood T cell repertoires in COVID-19. Measured with immunoSEQ multiplex PCR; TCRdb has only the in-frame clones, and not every one. Of about 140,000 clones in the sample, under 90% were seen once. The sample taken for sequencing was peripheral blood. These receptors all stem from an older man who had recovered from COVID-19.

The V gene is TRBV28, the J gene TRBJ2-2, with 8 bases matching TRBD2. The CDR3 contains 15 residues. V gave up 6 bases and J gave up 4 bases; unmatched junction bases: 7. The germline V gene encodes CDR1 MDHEN and CDR2 SYDVKM. The CDR3 nucleotides are TGTGCCAGCAGACCCGGGGGGGAAAGCACCGGGGAGCTGTTTTTT. Amino acid sequence: CASRPGGESTGELFF.

V is TRBV4-2 and J is TRBJ2-7; 9 bases are a match to TRBD2. The CDR3 extends over 15 amino acids. J lost 8 bases, V lost 1 base, and 9 bases had no gene match. In germline, CDR1 is LGHNA, CDR2 YNFKEQ. The CDR3 spells CASSQVPLAGEQQYF. CDR3 sequence (DNA): TGTGCCAGCAGCCAAGTTCCCTTAGCGGGAGAACAGCAGTACTTC.

The CDR3: CASSLAGVFYEQYF. The CDR3 DNA reads as TGTGCCAGCAGTCTAGCGGGAGTTTTCTACGAGCAGTACTTC. The chain links TRBV27 to TRBJ2-7, with TRBD2 identical over 10 bases. With 5 bases clipped from V and 3 bases from J, the junction kept 4 bases outside the gene matches. This CDR3 contains 14 residues. In germline, CDR1 is MNHEY, CDR2 SMNVEV (reference sequence).

The J gene is TRBJ1-1, the V gene TRBV19, with D possibly being TRBD1 (5 bases). The V and J ends lost 9 bases and 6 bases respectively, with 11 bases between them. Germline V CDR1 and CDR2: LNHDA, SQIVND (reference sequence). The CDR3 sequence is 11 residues long. The CDR3 nucleotides read TGTGCCAGCAAAGGACATTCTGAAGCTTTCTTT. Its protein is CASKGHSEAFF.

The V call is TRBV30, the J call TRBJ1-2, with TRBD1 as a possible D gene (6 bases). The CDR3 contains 15 residues. V was pared by 4 bases and J by 3 bases, with 18 bases between. In germline, CDR1 is GTSNPN, CDR2 SVGIG (reference sequence). The CDR3 nucleotides read TGTGCCTGGACCCTACCAGAACAGGGTGACTATGGCTACACCTTC. It codes for CAWTLPEQGDYGYTF.

In DNA, the CDR3 is TGTGCCAGCAGTTTCCGGACTGCGAACACCGGGGAGCTGTTTTTT. It translates to CASSFRTANTGELFF. The J gene is TRBJ2-2, the V gene TRBV5-4; D possibly corresponds to TRBD2 (5 bases). V dropped 5 bases and J dropped 0 bases, with 11 bases sitting between them. CDR1 and CDR2 from the germline V gene are SGHNT and YYREEE (reference sequence). This CDR3 comprises 15 residues.

The rearrangement uses TRBV19 and TRBJ2-7, with 10 bases matching TRBD1. The CDR3 spans 13 residues. The V and J ends lost 4 bases and 4 bases, in that order; junction bases with no gene match: 1. Germline CDR1 is LNHDA and CDR2 is SQIVND (reference sequence). The CDR3 here is CASSKGQGYEQYF. As DNA, the CDR3 is TGTGCCAGTAGTAAGGGACAGGGGTACGAGCAGTACTTC.

This clone has more than one count but fewer than ten. The chain combines TRBV18 with TRBJ2-3; the D gene is possibly TRBD1 (6 bases). The germline CDR1 and CDR2 sequences are KGHSH and LQKENI. This CDR3 is 16 amino acids long. Trimming took off 1 base at V and 1 base at J, with 12 bases between the two ends. CDR3 protein: CASSPRPGQGTDTQYF. Here the CDR3 DNA reads TGTGCCAGCTCACCACGACCGGGACAAGGCACAGATACGCAGTATTTT.

This clone has only a few counts. V and J are TRBV27 and TRBJ1-5; D may be TRBD1 (6 bases). The CDR3 extends over 15 amino acids. CDR1 and CDR2 (germline): MNHEY, SMNVEV (reference sequence). The ends were cut back, 6 bases at V and 5 bases at J, with 17 bases in the middle. CDR3 sequence: CASSLDSLFHQPQHF. For the CDR3, the DNA is TGTGCCAGCAGCCTGGACAGTTTATTCCATCAGCCCCAGCATTTT.

J is TRBJ2-3 and V is TRBV7-2; 10 bases are shared with TRBD2. Germline-derived CDR1 and CDR2 are SGHTA and FQGNSA. This CDR3 contains 17 residues. Germline trimming cut 5 bases from V and 0 bases from J; bases unmatched to any gene: 8. CDR3 bases: TGTGCCAGCAGCCATCCACAGACTAGCGGGAGCACAGATACGCAGTATTTT. Protein: CASSHPQTSGSTDTQYF.

This sequence joins TRBV7-2 and TRBJ1-1; D call uncertain. Trimming pared 6 bases from V and 7 bases from J, leaving 9 bases between. Looked up from germline, CDR1 is SGHTA and CDR2 is FQGNSA. This CDR3 has 11 amino acids. CDR3 sequence: CASSQLNEAFF. CDR3 sequence (DNA): TGTGCCAGCAGTCAGTTAAATGAAGCTTTCTTT.

V and J are TRBV3-1 (or the pseudogene TRBV3-2) and TRBJ2-4, with 8 bases identical to TRBD1. The germline gives CDR1 LGHDT, CDR2 YNNKEL (reference sequence). The junction had 8 bases not matched to a gene; V was cut back by 4 bases and J by 0 bases. The CDR3 sequence is 17 residues long. The CDR3 here is CASSRGTGFLAKNIQYF. For the CDR3, the DNA is TGTGCCAGCAGCCGCGGGACAGGATTCCTAGCCAAAAACATTCAGTACTTC.

In DNA, the CDR3 is TGTGCCAGCTCATCGGGACAGAAGGAAGAGCAGTACTTC. It translates to CASSSGQKEEQYF. V gene TRBV18 combines with J gene TRBJ2-7; 7 nucleotides align to TRBD1. This CDR3 is 13 amino acids long. After removal of 5 bases from V and 7 bases from J, the junction contained 8 bases not matched to a gene. Germline V gives CDR1 KGHSH, CDR2 LQKENI.

This sequence joins TRBV5-1 and TRBJ2-3, with D unclear. The CDR3 spans 16 residues. V lost 5 bases and J 0 bases, leaving 16 bases between the germline ends. From germline, CDR1 is SGHRS and CDR2 YFSETQ. The DNA of the CDR3 is TGCGCCAGCAGAGCCGCGGCCGTCCTTAGCACAGATACGCAGTATTTT. Protein: CASRAAAVLSTDTQYF.

This clone occurred a few times. This chain connects TRBV19 to TRBJ2-3, with TRBD2 matching 11 bases. This CDR3 spans 16 amino acids. Germline V CDR1 and CDR2: LNHDA, SQIVND (reference sequence). The junction had 11 bases not matched to a gene; V was cut back by 4 bases and J by 8 bases. In nucleotides, the CDR3 is TGTGCCAGTAGTAACCCTAGCGGGAGGAAGGGAGGTACGCAGTATTTT. Protein: CASSNPSGRKGGTQYF.

The V and J genes are TRBV7-2 and TRBJ2-7, with 8 bases fitting TRBD1. J was trimmed by 5 bases and V by 2 bases; bases with no gene match: 11. CDR1 and CDR2 (germline): SGHTA, FQGNSA. CDR3 length equals 16 residues. CDR3: CASSLSIWSGGDEQYF. The CDR3 DNA follows: TGTGCCAGCAGCTTAAGCATCTGGTCAGGGGGCGACGAGCAGTACTTC.

The V call is TRBV5-4, the J call TRBJ2-7, with no clear D. There are 15 residues in the CDR3. The ends were cut back, 0 bases at V and 6 bases at J, with 16 bases in the middle. In germline, CDR1 is SGHNT, CDR2 YYREEE (reference sequence). DNA of the CDR3: TGTGCCAGCAGCTTGGAGCAGGCGACCCTCGGCGAGCAGTACTTC. It yields the protein CASSLEQATLGEQYF.

This chain joins TRBV4-3 and TRBJ2-3; 10 nucleotides match TRBD2. The CDR3 covers 16 residues. The V gene's germline CDR1 is LGHNA and CDR2 YSLEER. Unmatched junction bases numbered 10, after V lost 3 bases and J lost 7 bases. CDR3: CASSHGTSASVNTQYF. The CDR3 DNA is TGCGCCAGCAGCCATGGGACTAGCGCCTCGGTGAATACGCAGTATTTT.

This clone showed up just once. The chain employs TRBV7-7 and TRBJ2-5, with no clear D. The germline V and J ends were trimmed by 1 base and 4 bases, with 7 bases remaining between them. The CDR3 has 13 amino acids. Germline V gene data show CDR1 as SSHAT and CDR2 as FNYEAQ (reference sequence). DNA of the CDR3: TGTGCCAGCAGCTTAGACTTGTTAGAGACCCAGTACTTC. Translating gives CASSLDLLETQYF. The variable domain in full, completed from reference TRBV7-7 and TRBJ2-5, reads GAGVSQSPRYKVTKRGQDVTLRCDPISSHATLYWYQQALGQGPEFLTYFNYEAQPDKSGLPSDRFSAERPEGSISTLTIQRTEQRDSAMYRCASSLDLLETQYFGPGTRLLVL.

This rearrangement joins TRBV30 to TRBJ2-1, with 12 positions matching TRBD2. The germline gives CDR1 GTSNPN, CDR2 SVGIG (reference sequence). V dropped 1 base and J dropped 4; count of bases not matched to a gene: 5. This CDR3 is built from 16 residues. CDR3 residues: CAWSDKGTSGYNEQFF. The CDR3 region has the DNA TGTGCCTGGAGTGACAAAGGGACTAGCGGGTACAATGAGCAGTTCTTC.

The rearrangement joins TRBV11-3 to TRBJ2-1; D not certain. The ends were cut back, 4 bases at V and 1 base at J, with 11 bases in the middle. The CDR3 spans 15 residues. Looked up from germline, CDR1 is SGHNT and CDR2 is YENEEA. In DNA, the CDR3 is TGTGCCAGCAGCTCCTCCACTTATTCCTACAATGAGCAGTTCTTC. Translated: CASSSSTYSYNEQFF. The complete variable domain, with remaining parts taken from reference TRBV11-3 and TRBJ2-1, reads EAGVVQSPRYKIIEKKQPVAFWCNPISGHNTLYWYLQNLGQGPELLIRYENEEAVDDSQLPKDRFSAERLKGVDSTLKIQPAELGDSAVYLCASSSSTYSYNEQFFGPGTRLTVL.

The chain uses TRBV7-2 and TRBJ2-1; 7 bases map to TRBD2. Germline CDR1 SGHTA, CDR2 FQGNSA. Unmatched junction bases numbered 9, after V lost 1 base and J lost 9 bases. This CDR3 is built from 15 residues. The CDR3 coding sequence is TGTGCCAGCAGCTTAGGTGGGAGGGTGAGGAGTGAGCAGTTCTTC. It encodes CASSLGGRVRSEQFF.

This chain links TRBV5-4 with TRBJ1-5; D gene ambiguous. Germline CDR1 reads SGHNT; CDR2 reads YYREEE (reference sequence). The CDR3 loop spans 14 amino acids. The V and J ends lost 1 base and 1 base respectively, with 6 bases between them. CDR3 loop: CASSLTGSNQPQHF. CDR3 coding DNA: TGTGCCAGCAGCTTGACGGGGAGCAATCAGCCCCAGCATTTT.

The chain has TRBV7-3 and TRBJ2-3; D not resolved. The V and J ends lost 4 bases and 5 bases respectively, with 10 bases between them. This CDR3 has 13 amino acids. The germline gives CDR1 SGHTA, CDR2 FQGTGA. The CDR3 is CASSSLGGDTQYF. In DNA, the CDR3 is TGTGCCAGCAGCTCTTTAGGCGGAGATACGCAGTATTTT.

V is TRBV2 and J is TRBJ2-2; D is undetermined. Germline values: CDR1 SNHLY, CDR2 FYNNEI. There are 13 residues in the CDR3. The V end was cut by 2 bases, the J end by 6 bases, with 7 bases between. CDR3 amino acids: CASSETEAGELFF. In DNA, the CDR3 is TGTGCCAGCAGTGAAACCGAGGCCGGGGAGCTGTTTTTT.

The V and J genes are TRBV7-6 and TRBJ2-5; TRBD2 matches at 13 bases. The J segment lost 5 bases and the V segment lost 5 bases, leaving 14 bases of the junction unmatched. This CDR3 is built from 18 residues. Germline V gene data show CDR1 as SGHVS and CDR2 as FNYEAQ. The CDR3 sequence is CASSQLLGLAGVGETQYF. CDR3 nucleotides: TGTGCCAGCAGCCAACTATTAGGACTAGCGGGAGTGGGTGAGACCCAGTACTTC. The complete variable domain, with remaining parts taken from reference TRBV7-6 and TRBJ2-5, reads GAGVSQSPRYKVTKRGQDVALRCDPISGHVSLYWYRQALGQGPEFLTYFNYEAQQDKSGLPNDRFSAERPEGSISTLTIQRTEQRDSAMYRCASSQLLGLAGVGETQYFGPGTRLLVL.

This clone appeared once. This sequence joins TRBV5-1 and TRBJ2-7, with 8 bases fitting TRBD2. This CDR3 comprises 16 residues. J was trimmed by 1 base and V by 0 bases; bases with no gene match: 6. CDR1 is SGHRS, CDR2 YFSETQ, per germline. The CDR3 is CASSLVASGLSYEQYF. DNA for the CDR3: TGCGCCAGCAGCTTGGTAGCTAGCGGGCTTTCCTACGAGCAGTACTTC.

This chain joins TRBV2 and TRBJ2-2, with D possibly being TRBD2 (5 bases). V was cut by 6 bases and J by 1 base, with 9 bases left in between. Germline V gene lookup returns CDR1 SNHLY and CDR2 FYNNEI. The CDR3 runs 14 residues. CDR3 DNA: TGTGCCAGCAGGAGCGGAAAGAACACCGGGGAGCTGTTTTTT. Its protein product is CASRSGKNTGELFF.